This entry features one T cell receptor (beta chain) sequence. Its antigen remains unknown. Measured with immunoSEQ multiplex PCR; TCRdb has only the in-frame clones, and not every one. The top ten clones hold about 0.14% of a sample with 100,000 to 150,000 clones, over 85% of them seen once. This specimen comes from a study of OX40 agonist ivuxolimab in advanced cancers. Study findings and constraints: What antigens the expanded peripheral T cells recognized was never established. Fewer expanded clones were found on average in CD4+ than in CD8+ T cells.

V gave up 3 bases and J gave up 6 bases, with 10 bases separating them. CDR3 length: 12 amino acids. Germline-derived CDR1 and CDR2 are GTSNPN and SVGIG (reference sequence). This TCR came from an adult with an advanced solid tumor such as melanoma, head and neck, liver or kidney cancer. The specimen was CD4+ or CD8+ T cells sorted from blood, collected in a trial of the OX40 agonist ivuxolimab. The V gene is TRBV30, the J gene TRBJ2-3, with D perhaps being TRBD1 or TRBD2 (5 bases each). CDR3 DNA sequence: TGTGCCTGGAGCGGGGCCCCGGATACGCAGTATTTT. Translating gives CAWSGAPDTQYF.